The source of this T cell receptor beta chain is a study of blood T cell repertoires in COVID-19. Study summary: Acute-phase and convalescent COVID-19 samples originated in the United States, Italy and Spain. From T cells, B-cell-depleted T cells, or PBMCs came the material, which was cDNA or gDNA.

Authors' methods: Nucleated cell counts were estimated from reference gene primer amplification. Libraries were prepared by immunoSEQ multiplex PCR; TCRdb keeps only in-frame clonotypes and omits some of them. For V, J and clone size, that table is used; D and trimming come from the DNA. The sample holds approximately 73,000 clones, roughly nine tenths seen once. Trimming removed 0 bases from V and 0 bases from J, with 12 bases in between. Germline V gene lookup returns CDR1 SGHRS and CDR2 YFSETQ. This CDR3 region has 16 residues. Sequencing was done on a sample of peripheral blood. This sequence originates from a man older than 75 with acute or convalescent COVID-19. This sequence joins TRBV5-1 and TRBJ1-1, with D perhaps matching TRBD1 (5 bases). The CDR3 DNA reads TGCGCCAGCAGCTTGGCCCAGGGCACATTGAACACTGAAGCTTTCTTT. Translating it yields CASSLAQGTLNTEAFF.